These 3 T cell receptor beta chains originate from one sample sequenced in a study of shared clonotypes between healthy human individuals. Sequenced by immunoSEQ multiplex PCR; TCRdb stores in-frame clones only, minus some. Of 2 million to 2.5 million clones in the sample, less than 95% were seen once. Naive CD8 isolation took CD45RO-negative cells positively selected for CCR7 and excluded terminally differentiated effector memory CD45RA+ cells. The sequenced material came from naive CD8+ T cells sorted from blood. The receptors here all came from a man aged 18 to 35 in good health.

This clone was observed once. The rearrangement uses TRBV7-8 and TRBJ1-5; the D gene is possibly TRBD1 (6 bases). Germline CDR1 is SGHVS and CDR2 is FQNEAQ. V was trimmed by 2 bases and J by 3 bases, leaving 14 bases between them. This CDR3 region has 16 residues. CDR3 bases: TGTGCCAGCAGCTTATCAGGGACAAACGTCAATCAGCCCCAGCATTTT. It translates to CASSLSGTNVNQPQHF.

This chain links TRBV28 with TRBJ2-1, with a possible D match to TRBD2 (6 bases). Germline lookup yields CDR1 MDHEN and CDR2 SYDVKM. This CDR3 comprises 16 residues. V was shortened by 6 bases and J by 4 bases, with 19 bases between the two germline ends. The DNA of the CDR3 is TGTGCCAGCAGCGGTAGTGACTATCGGGAGTACAATGAGCAGTTCTTC. Amino acid sequence: CASSGSDYREYNEQFF.

The chain uses TRBV7-9 and TRBJ1-1; the D gene is possibly TRBD1 (5 bases). Germline loops: CDR1 SEHNR, CDR2 FQNEAQ (reference sequence). This CDR3 region has 16 residues. The V end was cut by 4 bases, the J end by 5 bases, with 20 bases between. In DNA, the CDR3 is TGTGCCAGCAGCTCACCCATAGGGGAATATGCTACTGAAGCTTTCTTT. It specifies CASSSPIGEYATEAFF.